This T cell receptor beta chain originates from a study of graft-versus-host responses after intestinal transplantation. Study information: All of the recipients had induction that used anti-thymocyte globulin, then tacrolimus and steroids for two to three years.

Sequencing was performed with immunoSEQ multiplex PCR; in TCRdb, only in-frame clones are kept and a portion is missing. Of 60,000 to 90,000 clones listed, 90% were seen once; the top ten hold about 1.3%. General study results and limits: GvH clones turned up in recipient marrow; some had shown up first in ileum or blood. Some patients had graft-donor T cell macrochimerism. In their allografts, the ratios of graft-versus-host to host-versus-graft T cell clones were high.

Details on this clone: Its antigen remains unknown.

Trimming stripped 0 bases from V and 2 bases from J, with 9 bases between. Germline V CDR1 and CDR2: SGHNT, YENEEA. The CDR3 runs to 15 residues. This sample comprised unstimulated CD8+ T cells sorted from spleen or lymph node cells, obtained before intestinal transplant. This chain links TRBV11-3 with TRBJ2-3, with unresolved D. The sequence derives from a human donor who received an intestinal transplant. CDR3 nucleotide sequence: TGTGCCAGCAGCTTAGATACGACTGACACAGATACGCAGTATTTT. Its translation: CASSLDTTDTDTQYF.